The present entry profiles one T cell receptor beta chain with its context. Antigen specificity is unknown. Trimming stripped 4 bases from V and 3 bases from J, with 12 bases between. Looked up from germline, CDR1 is SGHVS and CDR2 is FQNEAQ. The CDR3 is made up of 15 amino acids. The sample originates from a study of T cells in Graves' hyperthyroidism and ophthalmopathy. Study-level findings and limits: Peripheral blood also featured most of the thyroid clonotypes expanded above 0.001.

RNA transcripts served as the template for amplifying TCR beta CDR3 regions. With the HTBI primer set, the TCR CDR3 went through a first round of RT-PCR. TCRdb re-called the multiplex PCR reads through MiXCR, storing one row per CDR3 protein. The table has 360,000 or so distinct CDR3 sequences, approximately 14% seen once. Ophthalmopathy patients showed a Clinical Activity Score of at least 3, NOSPECS grade of at least 4 and duration under 3 months. The source of this sequence is a woman aged 55 to 70 with Graves' ophthalmopathy. Sequencing was performed on blood. V usage is TRBV7-8 and J usage is TRBJ1-4; possibly TRBD1 for D (5 bases). The DNA for the CDR3 is TGTGCCAGCAGCTCGGGGGACTACCCTAATGAAAAACTGTTTTTT. Its translation: CASSSGDYPNEKLFF.